This TCR beta chain is from a study of cytomegalovirus exposure and HLA in healthy donors. The PCR ran on 60 Vbeta and 13 Jbeta primers. Method: immunoSEQ multiplex PCR; TCRdb's copy keeps in-frame clones and lacks some. The table shows 100,000 or so clones, with about 88% occurring only once. Sequenced material: PBMCs. This clonotype was sampled from a man aged 18 to 30 in good health and CMV-seronegative.

CDR3 sequence (DNA): TGTGCCAGCAGCAATGACAGGGGGCCTTCACCCCTCCACTTT. Its translation: CASSNDRGPSPLHF. The rearrangement uses TRBV5-5 and TRBJ1-6; 10 bases align to TRBD1. Losses at the gene ends were 4 bases for V and 9 bases for J; bases not matched to a gene: 4. This CDR3 is 14 amino acids long. CDR1 is SGHKS and CDR2 is YYEKEE in the germline V gene (reference sequence).